What follows describes a single T cell receptor beta chain. In the original processing: Counts of nucleated cells, estimated from reference gene primer amplification, were obtained. Sequencing was performed with immunoSEQ multiplex PCR; in TCRdb, only in-frame clones are kept and a portion is missing. That table gives V, J and clone size, and the DNA gave D and trimming. The sample shows some 240,000 clones, around 80% of them seen only once. Germline V gene data show CDR1 as LGHDT and CDR2 as YNNKEL (reference sequence). Trimming removed 1 base at V and 2 bases at J, with 15 bases between. CDR3 length: 18 amino acids. The entry originates in a study of blood T cell repertoires in COVID-19. Study details: Collection of acute and convalescent COVID-19 samples took place in the United States, Italy and Spain. PBMCs, B-cell-depleted T cells, or T cells provided the cDNA or gDNA that made up the material.

The sequenced sample was peripheral blood. The receptor was derived from an older woman with acute or convalescent COVID-19. V usage is TRBV3-1 (or the pseudogene TRBV3-2) and J usage is TRBJ2-6; D gene unclear. CDR3: CASSQGQRFEAGANVLTF. The CDR3 coding sequence is TGTGCCAGCAGCCAAGGTCAACGGTTCGAAGCTGGGGCCAACGTCCTGACTTTC.